The 5 T cell receptor beta chains below all came from one sample that was sequenced in a study of cytomegalovirus exposure and HLA in healthy donors. PCR was performed using 60 Vbeta and 13 Jbeta primers. Libraries were prepared by immunoSEQ multiplex PCR; TCRdb keeps only in-frame clonotypes and omits some of them. The repertoire table contains 90,000 to 150,000 clones. Sequenced: PBMCs. The receptors here all came from a man aged 18 to 29 in good health and CMV-seronegative.

The genes are TRBV7-8 and TRBJ2-1; 9 bases are a match to TRBD2. In germline, CDR1 is SGHVS, CDR2 FQNEAQ. This CDR3 has 16 amino acids. The V and J ends lost 5 bases and 2 bases, in that order; junction bases with no gene match: 7. Here the CDR3 reads CASSGTGGGAYNEQFF. As DNA, the CDR3 is TGTGCCAGCAGCGGAACGGGCGGGGGGGCCTACAATGAGCAGTTCTTC.

The rearrangement links TRBV7-9 to TRBJ1-1; 11 nucleotides align to TRBD1. J gave up 8 bases and V 1 base, and 0 bases lay outside the gene matches. Germline V gene data show CDR1 as SEHNR and CDR2 as FQNEAQ (reference sequence). The CDR3 has 13 amino acids. In DNA, the CDR3 is TGTGCCAGCAGCTTAGGGGACAGGGGGGAAGCTTTCTTT. Translating gives CASSLGDRGEAFF.

J is TRBJ2-7 and V is TRBV15, with 8 positions matching TRBD1. This CDR3 contains 14 residues. After removal of 1 base from V and 3 bases from J, the junction contained 2 bases not matched to a gene. Germline V lookup: CDR1 LNHNV, CDR2 YYDKDF (reference sequence). Here the CDR3 reads CATSRAGQGYEQYF. CDR3 bases: TGTGCCACCAGCAGAGCCGGACAGGGCTACGAGCAGTACTTC.

The chain links TRBV5-4 to TRBJ1-6; maybe TRBD1 (5 bases). Germline CDR1 reads SGHNT; CDR2 reads YYREEE (reference sequence). This CDR3 contains 14 residues. V dropped 6 bases and J dropped 10 bases, with 17 bases sitting between them. The CDR3 loop reads CASTMQGWESPLHF. DNA of the CDR3: TGTGCCAGCACTATGCAGGGCTGGGAATCACCCCTCCACTTT.

The chain recombines TRBV29-1 with TRBJ2-5; 7 nucleotides match TRBD1. V gave up 4 bases and J gave up 4 bases; unmatched junction bases: 0. Looked up from germline, CDR1 is SQVTM and CDR2 is ANQGSEA. The CDR3 runs 11 residues. This CDR3 reads CSVGQGETQYF. In nucleotides, the CDR3 is TGCAGCGTTGGACAGGGAGAGACCCAGTACTTC.